Below are 18 T cell receptor beta chains sequenced from a single sample in a study of CXCR3-negative and CXCR3-positive naive CD8 T cells. cDNA libraries for TRB were generated by 5' RACE incorporating UMI labels. One entry per CDR3 protein, without DNA, is what TCRdb gives after re-calling the 5' RACE reads. Listed are roughly 100,000 distinct CDR3 sequences; 0.9% to 1.2% falls within the top ten. Sequenced material: naive CXCR3- CD8+ T cells from blood. Described subset: CD45RO-CCR7+CD27+CD95- naive CD8+ T cells lacking CXCR3 (TNR3-). These receptors all come from a human donor in good health. Some clones in this sample may be carry-over from other donors' samples.

The chain recombines TRBV29-1 with TRBJ2-7; TCRdb's assignment of TRBD1 cannot be checked, as there is no DNA. The V gene's germline CDR1 is SQVTM and CDR2 ANQGSEA. The CDR3 contains 14 residues. The CDR3 region is CSYPRDPSNYEQYF.

This sequence joins TRBV5-6 and TRBJ2-1; TCRdb indicates TRBD2, and absent DNA this call remains unverified. Germline CDR1 is SGHDT and CDR2 is YYEEEE. The CDR3 length is 15 residues. The chain's CDR3 is CASSWGLAGGDEQFF.

The rearrangement joins TRBV13 to TRBJ1-3. CDR3 length: 13 residues. The germline V gene encodes CDR1 PRHDT and CDR2 FYEKMQ (reference sequence). The CDR3 spells CASSLTRRNTIYF.

The rearrangement uses TRBV12-3 or TRBV12-4 and TRBJ2-1; TCRdb's D call of TRBD2 is untestable without DNA. The CDR3 consists of 15 residues. The CDR3 sequence: CASSLSTSGKDEQFF.

The rearrangement uses TRBV7-9 and TRBJ2-7; TCRdb proposes TRBD1, but this gene call is untestable without DNA. Germline CDR1 reads SEHNR; CDR2 reads FQNEAQ (reference sequence). The CDR3 is made up of 17 amino acids. CDR3 loop: CASTGSLSQGTSYEQYF.

J is TRBJ2-3 and V is TRBV30; the D call of TRBD1 rests on TCRdb alone, since no DNA is present to check it. CDR3 size: 15 residues. CDR1 and CDR2 (germline): GTSNPN, SVGIG (reference sequence). The CDR3 loop is CAWNPGTEYTDTQYF. Combining the CDR3 with reference TRBV30 and TRBJ2-3 gives the whole variable domain SQTIHQWPATLVQPVGSPLSLECTVEGTSNPNLYWYRQAAGRGLQLLFYSVGIGQISSEVPQNLSASRPQDRQFILSSKKLLLSDSGFYLCAWNPGTEYTDTQYFGPGTRLTVL.

The chain combines TRBV27 with TRBJ2-1; TCRdb picks TRBD1, but there is no DNA to check that call. There are 13 residues in the CDR3. The germline gives CDR1 MNHEY, CDR2 SMNVEV (reference sequence). The CDR3 protein is CASSLRTGYEQFF.

This rearrangement joins TRBV29-1 to TRBJ2-1; TCRdb selects TRBD2, and the lack of DNA leaves this call unchecked. Germline V gene sequence: CDR1 SQVTM, CDR2 ANQGSEA. The CDR3 is 18 amino acids. CDR3 amino acids: CSVEDRQLAGGGRNEQFF.

The chain links TRBV27 to TRBJ2-7; TCRdb picks TRBD1, but there is no DNA to check that call. The length of the CDR3 is 14 residues. CDR1 and CDR2 from the germline V gene are MNHEY and SMNVEV (reference sequence). CDR3 amino acids: CASAGTGGTYEQYF.

This chain links TRBV5-5 with TRBJ2-1; absent DNA, TCRdb's TRBD2 call cannot be checked. Germline values: CDR1 SGHKS, CDR2 YYEKEE (reference sequence). This CDR3 is 15 amino acids long. CDR3 residues: CASSPAGSSYNEQFF.

The chain recombines TRBV7-9 with TRBJ2-1; TCRdb picks TRBD1, but there is no DNA to check that call. Germline CDR1 is SEHNR and CDR2 is FQNEAQ (reference sequence). The length of the CDR3 is 16 residues. CDR3 protein: CASSPLDPSSYNEQFF.

The rearrangement joins TRBV5-1 to TRBJ2-7; absent DNA, TCRdb's TRBD1 call cannot be checked. This CDR3 comprises 15 residues. Germline V gene sequence: CDR1 SGHRS, CDR2 YFSETQ. The chain's CDR3 is CASRTGTVTYYEQYF.

CDR3 protein: CSGGLAINSYSEQFF. V is TRBV20-1 and J is TRBJ2-1; TCRdb returns TRBD2, unconfirmable since there is no DNA. The CDR3 consists of 15 residues. The germline V gene has CDR1 DFQATT and CDR2 SNEGSKA (reference sequence).

The V call is TRBV7-3, the J call TRBJ2-5. Germline V gives CDR1 SGHTA, CDR2 FQGTGA. The CDR3 is 13 residues long. This chain's CDR3 is CASSFNVQETQYF.

The chain joins TRBV30 to TRBJ2-2; checking the TCRdb D call of TRBD1 is not possible without DNA. The CDR3 has 13 residues. Per the germline V gene, CDR1 is GTSNPN and CDR2 is SVGIG (reference sequence). The CDR3 reads CASGQAYTGELFF.

V gene TRBV7-9 combines with J gene TRBJ2-7; checking the TCRdb D call of TRBD1 is not possible without DNA. The germline gives CDR1 SEHNR, CDR2 FQNEAQ (reference sequence). The CDR3 is 15 amino acids. CDR3 residues: CASSLVGTGSHEQYF.

The chain uses TRBV5-1 and TRBJ2-3. Germline CDR1 reads SGHRS; CDR2 reads YFSETQ. This CDR3 is built from 16 residues. The CDR3 loop is CASGAFEPPSTDTQYF.

The J gene is TRBJ2-1, the V gene TRBV20-1; TCRdb lists TRBD2, though no DNA is available to test this call. This CDR3 has 15 residues. Germline CDR1 is DFQATT and CDR2 is SNEGSKA (reference sequence). CDR3 in amino acids: CSATRLEVSYNEQFF.